The 20 T cell receptor beta chains in this list originate from one sample, sequenced in a study of metastatic and nonmetastatic thyroid tumors. TCRdb re-called the PCR reads through MiXCR. The repertoire holds about 36,000 clones, with less than 25% as singletons. All patients were untreated before thyroid surgery. Sequencing was done on a sample of blood. These receptors originate from a female donor with papillary thyroid cancer or a benign thyroid nodule (not recorded which). Some clones in this sample may be carry-over from other donors' samples.

This clone came up a few times. The V and J genes are TRBV12-3 or TRBV12-4 and TRBJ2-1, with 8 bases matching TRBD2. This CDR3 has 15 amino acids. V dropped 3 bases and J dropped 3; count of bases not matched to a gene: 4. CDR3 sequence reads: CASSFWREVYNEQFF. The CDR3 coding sequence is TGTGCCAGCAGTTTCTGGCGGGAGGTCTACAATGAGCAGTTCTTC.

In this sample, this clone turned up a few times. The genes are TRBV6-2 or TRBV6-3 and TRBJ2-1; 12 bases match TRBD2. CDR1 is MNHEY and CDR2 is SVGEGT in the germline V gene. The CDR3 has 15 amino acids. V was pared by 4 bases and J by 4 bases, with 2 bases of the junction left unmatched. CDR3 sequence: CASSSGTSGYNEQFF. CDR3 sequence (DNA): TGTGCCAGCAGTTCCGGGACTAGCGGGTACAATGAGCAGTTCTTC.

This clone was seen at least ten times. The V call is TRBV5-1, the J call TRBJ2-3, with a tentative D call TRBD2 (6 bases). Between the trimmed V and J ends, which lost 4 bases and 4 bases, there was a span of 10 bases. CDR1 and CDR2 (germline): SGHRS, YFSETQ. The CDR3 covers 13 residues. The DNA of the CDR3 is TGCGCCAGCAGCGCGGGATCTTCAGATACGCAGTATTTT. Translation gives CASSAGSSDTQYF. Drawing the rest from reference TRBV5-1 and TRBJ2-3, the complete variable domain is KAGVTQTPRYLIKTRGQQVTLSCSPISGHRSVSWYQQTPGQGLQFLFEYFSETQRNKGNFPGRFSGRQFSNSRSEMNVSTLELGDSALYLCASSAGSSDTQYFGPGTRLTVL.

This clone was recorded a few times. This sequence joins TRBV12-3 or TRBV12-4 and TRBJ1-6; the D is unclear. Trimming took off 3 bases at V and 12 bases at J, with 9 bases between the two ends. The CDR3 loop spans 12 amino acids. The CDR3 loop is CASSFGEGPLHF. CDR3 coding DNA: TGTGCCAGCAGTTTCGGTGAGGGACCCCTCCACTTT.

This clone was seen at least ten times. V gene TRBV5-1 combines with J gene TRBJ2-5; 7 positions agree with TRBD2. This CDR3 contains 15 residues. V gave up 4 bases and J gave up 5 bases; unmatched junction bases: 11. The germline V gene has CDR1 SGHRS and CDR2 YFSETQ. CDR3 in DNA: TGCGCCAGCAGCAGCGTGGGACGGGAGGCGGAGACCCAGTACTTC. This translates into CASSSVGREAETQYF.

This rearrangement joins TRBV5-1 to TRBJ1-2, with a possible D match to TRBD1 (5 bases). Germline CDR1 is SGHRS and CDR2 is YFSETQ. Trimming took 2 bases from V and 6 from J, leaving 11 bases between them. The CDR3 runs to 13 residues. The CDR3, as DNA: TGCGCCAGCAGCTTCCAAGGGGAGGATGGCTACACCTTC. This sequence encodes CASSFQGEDGYTF.

This clone was recorded many times. The chain joins TRBV5-1 to TRBJ2-7, with D perhaps TRBD2 (5 bases). Trimming shortened V by 4 bases and J by 0 bases, and 17 bases separated the two germline ends. The CDR3 extends over 16 amino acids. Germline assignment: CDR1 SGHRS and CDR2 YFSETQ. The CDR3 coding sequence is TGCGCCAGCAGCGAAGGTCGGACTGCCGCCTCCTACGAGCAGTACTTC. Amino acid sequence: CASSEGRTAASYEQYF.

This clone has more than one count but fewer than ten. This chain links TRBV11-1 with TRBJ2-7, with TRBD2 as a possible D gene (6 bases). This CDR3 comprises 15 residues. CDR1 is SGHAT and CDR2 is FQDESV in the germline V gene (reference sequence). The V and J ends lost 2 bases and 7 bases respectively, with 18 bases between them. The CDR3 here is CASSLMGVGGREQYF. The CDR3 DNA sequence: TGTGCCAGCAGCTTAATGGGGGTCGGGGGTCGTGAGCAGTACTTC.

This clone occurred many times. This may stem from a read error, because a much larger clone lies one nucleotide away. The sample carries other DNA sequences with the same CDR3. The chain joins TRBV19 to TRBJ2-7, with D possibly matching TRBD1 (6 bases). Germline assignment: CDR1 LNHDA and CDR2 SQIVND (reference sequence). The CDR3 spans 11 residues. CDR3 coding DNA: TGCGCCAGTGGCACAGGGAGCGAGCAGTACTTC. Protein sequence: CASGTGSEQYF.

In its sample, this clone was seen a few times. The junction shows a germline mismatch at one end, possibly a read error. Other DNA sequences of this sample code for an identical CDR3. The gene calls are TRBV28 and TRBJ1-6; a possible D gene is TRBD1 (5 bases). The germline gives CDR1 MDHEN, CDR2 SYDVKM. This CDR3 contains 14 residues. The chain's CDR3 is CASRSGAAGSPLHF. DNA for the CDR3: TGCGCCAGCAGGTCCGGGGCAGCTGGTTCACCCCTCCACTTT.

As regards this clone: A much larger clone differs from this one at a single base, so this may be a read error. The chain recombines TRBV5-1 with TRBJ2-5; D is unclear. The germline V gene encodes CDR1 SGHRS and CDR2 YFSETQ. The CDR3 has 13 amino acids. The germline V and J ends were trimmed by 0 bases and 4 bases, with 7 bases remaining between them. The CDR3 is CASSLGKVETQYF. The CDR3 coding sequence is TGCGCCAGCAGCTTGGGGAAGGTAGAGACCCAGTACTTC.

This clone was picked up many times. V gene TRBV11-2 combines with J gene TRBJ2-1; D gene ambiguous. Trimming took 5 bases from V and 5 from J, leaving 7 bases between them. Germline V gene data show CDR1 as SGHAT and CDR2 as FQNNGV. The CDR3 runs to 12 residues. The CDR3 coding sequence is TGTGCCAGCAGCAGGATCAACAATGAGCAGTTCTTC. It codes for CASSRINNEQFF.

This clone has a count of ten or more. The rearrangement links TRBV6-1 to TRBJ2-5; the D is unclear. The CDR3 consists of 13 residues. Trimming cost V 5 bases and J 4 bases, with 11 bases left between them. Germline CDR1 and CDR2: MNHNS and SASEGT. The CDR3 sequence: CASSFTDRETQYF. DNA for the CDR3: TGTGCCAGCAGTTTTACCGATCGAGAGACCCAGTACTTC.

Points on this clone: A much larger clone lies one base from this, so it may be a read error. V and J are TRBV18 and TRBJ2-5; 7 positions match TRBD1. CDR3 length equals 15 residues. Germline-derived CDR1 and CDR2 are KGHSH and LQKENI. J lost 8 bases, V lost 1 base, and 10 bases had no gene match. The CDR3: CASSPRQGASDTQYF. In DNA, the CDR3 is TGTGCCAGCTCACCACGACAGGGTGCCTCGGATACCCAGTACTTC.

Sample share makes this clone medium-sized. The chain recombines TRBV6-1 with TRBJ2-2, with D unclear. The V gene lost 7 bases and the J gene lost 2 bases, with 14 bases spanning the gap. Germline assignment: CDR1 MNHNS and CDR2 SASEGT. This CDR3 has 15 amino acids. CDR3 amino acids: CASISGRRNTGELFF. CDR3 DNA: TGTGCCAGCATCTCAGGCAGACGAAACACCGGGGAGCTGTTTTTT.

The J gene is TRBJ2-1, the V gene TRBV19; TRBD1 agrees at 7 bases. The V gene's germline CDR1 is LNHDA and CDR2 SQIVND (reference sequence). J was trimmed by 8 bases and V by 1 base; bases with no gene match: 14. This CDR3 is 17 amino acids long. CDR3 region: CASSIGKSGGTFHEQFF. In DNA form, the CDR3 reads TGTGCCAGTAGTATAGGAAAATCAGGGGGTACCTTCCATGAGCAGTTCTTC.

This chain joins TRBV18 and TRBJ1-5, with unresolved D. V dropped 3 bases and J dropped 4 bases, with 7 bases sitting between them. The CDR3 totals 13 residues. Looked up from germline, CDR1 is KGHSH and CDR2 is LQKENI. In nucleotides, the CDR3 is TGTGCCAGCTCACCCCAGGTTAATCAGCCCCAGCATTTT. Protein: CASSPQVNQPQHF.

Ten or more counts support this clone. DNA of the CDR3: TGCGCCAGCAGCTTAGTCGCCCTATCCGACAATGAGCAGTTCTTC. Translating gives CASSLVALSDNEQFF. The chain links TRBV5-1 to TRBJ2-1; D is unresolved. The CDR3 is 15 amino acids. Trimming left V 2 bases short and J 5 bases short, with 14 bases between. The germline V gene has CDR1 SGHRS and CDR2 YFSETQ.

For this clone: The junction and the germline gene differ at one end; a read error may be behind it. The sample has other DNA sequences that encode this CDR3 too. V and J are TRBV2 and TRBJ2-3; TRBD2 matches at 12 bases. Looked up from germline, CDR1 is SNHLY and CDR2 is FYNNEI. The CDR3 totals 20 residues. The CDR3 loop reads CASSEPGLAGYRGRTDTQYF. In nucleotides, the CDR3 is TGTGCCAGCAGTGAACCGGGACTAGCGGGTTATCGAGGTCGCACAGATACTCAGTATTTT.

This clone was counted only a few times. The chain carries TRBV2 and TRBJ2-7, with a tentative D call TRBD2 (6 bases). CDR3 size: 14 residues. The ends were cut back, 3 bases at V and 4 bases at J, with 13 bases in the middle. Germline loops: CDR1 SNHLY, CDR2 FYNNEI. CDR3 sequence: CASSEPRGEYEQYF. The CDR3 coding sequence is TGTGCCAGCAGTGAGCCGCGGGGAGAGTACGAGCAGTACTTC. The full variable domain, completed using reference TRBV2 and TRBJ2-7, is EPEVTQTPSHQVTQMGQEVILRCVPISNHLYFYWYRQILGQKVEFLVSFYNNEISEKSEIFDDQFSVERPDGSNFTLKIRSTKLEDSAMYFCASSEPRGEYEQYFGPGTRLTVT.